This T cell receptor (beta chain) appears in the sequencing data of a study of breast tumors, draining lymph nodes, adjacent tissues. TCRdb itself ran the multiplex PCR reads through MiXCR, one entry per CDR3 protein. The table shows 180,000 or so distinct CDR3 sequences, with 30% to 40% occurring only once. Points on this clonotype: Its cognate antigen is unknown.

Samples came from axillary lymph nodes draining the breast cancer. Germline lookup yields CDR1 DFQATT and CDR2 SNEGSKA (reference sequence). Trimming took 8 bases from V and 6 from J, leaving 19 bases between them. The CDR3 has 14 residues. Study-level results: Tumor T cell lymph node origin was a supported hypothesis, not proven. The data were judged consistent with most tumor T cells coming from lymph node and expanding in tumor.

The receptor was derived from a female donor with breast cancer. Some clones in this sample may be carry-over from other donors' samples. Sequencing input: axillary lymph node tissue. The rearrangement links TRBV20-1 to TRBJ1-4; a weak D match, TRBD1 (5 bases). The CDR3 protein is CSTPPGTEDEKLFF. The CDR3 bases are TGCAGTACTCCACCCGGGACGGAGGATGAAAAACTGTTTTTT.